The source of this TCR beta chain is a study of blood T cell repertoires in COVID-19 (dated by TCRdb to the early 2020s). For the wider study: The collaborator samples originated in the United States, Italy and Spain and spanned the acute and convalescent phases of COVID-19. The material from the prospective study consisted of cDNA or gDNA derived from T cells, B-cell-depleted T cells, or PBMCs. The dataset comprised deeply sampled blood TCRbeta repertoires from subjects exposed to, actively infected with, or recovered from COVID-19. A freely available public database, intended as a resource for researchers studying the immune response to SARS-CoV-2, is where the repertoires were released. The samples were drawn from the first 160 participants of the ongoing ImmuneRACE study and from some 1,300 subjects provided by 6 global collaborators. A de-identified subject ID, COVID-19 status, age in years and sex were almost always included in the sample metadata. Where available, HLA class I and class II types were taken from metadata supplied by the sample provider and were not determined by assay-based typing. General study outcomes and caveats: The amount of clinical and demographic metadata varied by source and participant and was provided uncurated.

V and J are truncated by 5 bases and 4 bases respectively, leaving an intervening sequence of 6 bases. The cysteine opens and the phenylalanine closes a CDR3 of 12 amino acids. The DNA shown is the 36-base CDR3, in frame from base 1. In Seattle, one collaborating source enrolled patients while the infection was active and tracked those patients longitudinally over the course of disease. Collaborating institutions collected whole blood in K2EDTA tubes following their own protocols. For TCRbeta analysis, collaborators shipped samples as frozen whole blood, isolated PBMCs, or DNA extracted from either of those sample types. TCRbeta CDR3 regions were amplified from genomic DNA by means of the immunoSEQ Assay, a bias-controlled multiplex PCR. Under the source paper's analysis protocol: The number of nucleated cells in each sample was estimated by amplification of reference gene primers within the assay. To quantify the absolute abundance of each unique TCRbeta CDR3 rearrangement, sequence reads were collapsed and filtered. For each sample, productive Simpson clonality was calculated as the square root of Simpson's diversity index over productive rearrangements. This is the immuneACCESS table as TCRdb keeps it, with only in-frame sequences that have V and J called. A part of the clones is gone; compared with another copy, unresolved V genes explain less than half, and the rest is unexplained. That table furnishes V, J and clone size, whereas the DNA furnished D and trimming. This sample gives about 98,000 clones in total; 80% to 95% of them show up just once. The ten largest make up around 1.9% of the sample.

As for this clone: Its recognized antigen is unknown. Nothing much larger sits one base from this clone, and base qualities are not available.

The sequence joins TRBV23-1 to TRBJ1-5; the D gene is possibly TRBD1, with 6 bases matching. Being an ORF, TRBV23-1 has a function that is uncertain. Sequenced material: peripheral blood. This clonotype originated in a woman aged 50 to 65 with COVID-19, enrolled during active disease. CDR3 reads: CASSRGNQPQHF. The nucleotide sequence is TGCGCCAGCAGTAGGGGGAATCAGCCCCAGCATTTT.